This T cell receptor (beta chain) was sequenced during a study of T cell responses to AZD1222 COVID-19 vaccine. Overall study: Second-dose recipients at about 4 or about 12 weeks were treated as one pooled group.

Study conclusions and caveats: Donors, mostly white British, included more females; clonal diversity was possibly underestimated. Vaccination with two AZD1222 doses was followed by a rise in Spike-specific TCR breadth and depth.

Some clones are missing from TCRdb's copy, which holds only in-frame ones; the method was immunoSEQ multiplex PCR. The sample contains tens of thousands of clones, around 89% of which appear only once. Note on this clone: Its specificity is not known.

Germline assignment: CDR1 ENHRY and CDR2 SYGVKD. V was shortened by 4 bases and J by 3 bases, with 15 bases between the two germline ends. This CDR3 is built from 15 residues. This sequence originates from an adult in good health. Material: peripheral blood, obtained on day 0 of AZD1222 vaccination. The V call is TRBV10-3, the J call TRBJ1-1; the D is unclear. CDR3 DNA sequence: TGTGCCATCAGTGGCTATGAAGGGCGGGACACTGAAGCTTTCTTT. Its protein is CAISGYEGRDTEAFF.